The rows below give T cell receptor beta chains drawn from one sample of a study of long-term antiretroviral therapy in people with HIV. Clones were sequenced by immunoSEQ multiplex PCR, and TCRdb holds only the in-frame ones, with some missing. The sample holds around 21,000 clones, 85% to 90% seen once. The material was unsorted PBMCs, obtained 2.3 years after starting antiretroviral therapy. The origin of the receptors is a man between 60 and 75 years old with HIV. Both conserved end residues are part of each CDR3. Each record gives: CDR3 length, clone size, J gene, V gene, D gene, CDR3 DNA, CDR3 protein. The D gene is left open where the match is weak. Rows give clone size only sometimes, using once, few, many, or a class for an expanded clone.

len: 16
abundance: .
j_gene: TRBJ1-6
v_gene: TRBV19
d_gene: TRBD1
CDR3nt: TGTGCCAGTAGTATAGCGGGACAGAGTGCAGATTCACCCCTCCACTTT
CDR3aa: CASSIAGQSADSPLHF

len: 14
abundance: .
j_gene: TRBJ2-1
v_gene: TRBV6-6
d_gene: TRBD2
CDR3nt: TGTGCCAGCATAGCGGGGAGCTCCTACAATGAGCAGTTCTTC
CDR3aa: CASIAGSSYNEQFF

len: 14
abundance: .
j_gene: TRBJ1-1
v_gene: TRBV9
d_gene: .
CDR3nt: TGTGCCAGCAGCGTAGCAGGGTTGAACACTGAAGCTTTCTTT
CDR3aa: CASSVAGLNTEAFF

len: 13
abundance: .
j_gene: TRBJ1-2
v_gene: TRBV6-5
d_gene: .
CDR3nt: TGTGCCAGCAGCCCAAGAACTAACTATGGCTACACCTTC
CDR3aa: CASSPRTNYGYTF

len: 14
abundance: .
j_gene: TRBJ1-2
v_gene: TRBV27
d_gene: .
CDR3nt: TGTGCCAGCAGCACCTCCGGCAATAACTATGGCTACACCTTC
CDR3aa: CASSTSGNNYGYTF

len: 14
abundance: .
j_gene: TRBJ2-5
v_gene: TRBV19
d_gene: .
CDR3nt: TGTGCCAGTAGAGACATAGGGGGTCAAGAGACCCAGTACTTC
CDR3aa: CASRDIGGQETQYF

len: 13
abundance: .
j_gene: TRBJ2-5
v_gene: TRBV7-3
d_gene: TRBD1
CDR3nt: TGTGCCAGCAGCTTAGGACAGGGCCAGACCCAGTACTTC
CDR3aa: CASSLGQGQTQYF

len: 12
abundance: few
j_gene: TRBJ1-6
v_gene: TRBV12-5
d_gene: .
CDR3nt: TGTGCTAGTGCCTGGGATGATTCACCCCTCCACTTT
CDR3aa: CASAWDDSPLHF

len: 16
abundance: .
j_gene: TRBJ2-5
v_gene: TRBV7-2
d_gene: .
CDR3nt: TGTGCCAGCAGCCCCCCAGCGGGTTCCCTCTTATCGACCCAGTACTTC
CDR3aa: CASSPPAGSLLSTQYF

len: 14
abundance: .
j_gene: TRBJ2-5
v_gene: TRBV5-1
d_gene: .
CDR3nt: TGCGCCAGCAGCTTGGACAGCAATCAAGAGACCCAGTACTTC
CDR3aa: CASSLDSNQETQYF

len: 12
abundance: .
j_gene: TRBJ2-3
v_gene: TRBV29-1
d_gene: .
CDR3nt: TGCAGCGTTAACCTCGGACCCGATACGCAGTATTTT
CDR3aa: CSVNLGPDTQYF

len: 15
abundance: .
j_gene: TRBJ2-3
v_gene: TRBV6-5
d_gene: TRBD2
CDR3nt: TGTGCCAGCACCTCCGGGAGGATCGAGGGAGATACGCAGTATTTT
CDR3aa: CASTSGRIEGDTQYF

len: 17
abundance: .
j_gene: TRBJ2-7
v_gene: TRBV6-7
d_gene: .
CDR3nt: TGTGCCAGCAGTTACGGACAGCTTGTGGAACTAGGGGACGAGCAGTACTTC
CDR3aa: CASSYGQLVELGDEQYF

len: 15
abundance: .
j_gene: TRBJ2-5
v_gene: TRBV5-6
d_gene: TRBD2
CDR3nt: TGTGCCAGCAGCCGGGGGACTAGCGGGAGTGAGACCCAGTACTTC
CDR3aa: CASSRGTSGSETQYF

len: 14
abundance: .
j_gene: TRBJ2-7
v_gene: TRBV29-1
d_gene: TRBD2
CDR3nt: TGCAGCGTGAGAAGCGGGGGGAAGTCCTACGAGCAGTACTTC
CDR3aa: CSVRSGGKSYEQYF

len: 15
abundance: .
j_gene: TRBJ2-2
v_gene: TRBV9
d_gene: .
CDR3nt: TGTGCCAGCAGCGTAGACGGGGGGCCGGACGGGGAGCTGTTTTTT
CDR3aa: CASSVDGGPDGELFF

len: 13
abundance: few
j_gene: TRBJ1-6
v_gene: TRBV19
d_gene: .
CDR3nt: TGTGCCAGTCGTTCTTTAGGTGGTTCACCCCTCCACTTT
CDR3aa: CASRSLGGSPLHF

len: 13
abundance: .
j_gene: TRBJ2-3
v_gene: TRBV5-1
d_gene: .
CDR3nt: TGCGCCAGCAGCTACGGAAGCACAGATACGCAGTATTTT
CDR3aa: CASSYGSTDTQYF

len: 17
abundance: few
j_gene: TRBJ2-7
v_gene: TRBV2
d_gene: TRBD1
CDR3nt: TGTGCCAGCAGTGGGTGGGGGACAGGGGGGCACTCCTACGAGCAGTACTTC
CDR3aa: CASSGWGTGGHSYEQYF

len: 14
abundance: .
j_gene: TRBJ2-7
v_gene: TRBV2
d_gene: TRBD2
CDR3nt: TGTGCCGGTCAACCTAGCGGGAGGGCCTACGAGCAGTACTTC
CDR3aa: CAGQPSGRAYEQYF

len: 13
abundance: .
j_gene: TRBJ2-7
v_gene: TRBV12-5
d_gene: .
CDR3nt: TGTGCTAGTGGTTTGGTTTTGGGGGCTGAGCAGTACTTC
CDR3aa: CASGLVLGAEQYF

len: 15
abundance: .
j_gene: TRBJ2-3
v_gene: TRBV28
d_gene: TRBD2
CDR3nt: TGTGCCAGCAGCCCCCTAGCGGGAGGGACAGATACGCAGTATTTT
CDR3aa: CASSPLAGGTDTQYF

len: 16
abundance: .
j_gene: TRBJ2-5
v_gene: TRBV19
d_gene: TRBD1
CDR3nt: TGTGCCAGTAGTATTTGGAGGACAGGGGGCGGTGAGACCCAGTACTTC
CDR3aa: CASSIWRTGGGETQYF

len: 14
abundance: .
j_gene: TRBJ1-1
v_gene: TRBV6-5
d_gene: .
CDR3nt: TGTGCCAGCAGTTACATAGGGCAGTACACTGAAGCTTTCTTT
CDR3aa: CASSYIGQYTEAFF

len: 15
abundance: .
j_gene: TRBJ1-2
v_gene: TRBV30
d_gene: TRBD1
CDR3nt: TGTGCCTGGAGTCCCCAGGACAGGTCTAACTATGGCTACACCTTC
CDR3aa: CAWSPQDRSNYGYTF

len: 12
abundance: .
j_gene: TRBJ2-5
v_gene: TRBV18
d_gene: .
CDR3nt: TGTGCCAGCTCACCAGGGCGGGAGACCCAGTACTTC
CDR3aa: CASSPGRETQYF

len: 14
abundance: .
j_gene: TRBJ2-2
v_gene: TRBV9
d_gene: .
CDR3nt: TGTGCCAGCAGCGTAGAACCGGGGCCCGGGGAGCTGTTTTTT
CDR3aa: CASSVEPGPGELFF

len: 17
abundance: .
j_gene: TRBJ1-5
v_gene: TRBV5-1
d_gene: .
CDR3nt: TGCGCCAGCAGCTTGTGGGGGGTGGGGGATAGCAATCAGCCCCAGCATTTT
CDR3aa: CASSLWGVGDSNQPQHF

len: 13
abundance: .
j_gene: TRBJ2-5
v_gene: TRBV5-1
d_gene: TRBD2
CDR3nt: TGCGCCAGCAGCTTGGAGCGGGAGTCGACCCAGTACTTC
CDR3aa: CASSLERESTQYF

len: 17
abundance: .
j_gene: TRBJ1-3
v_gene: TRBV19
d_gene: TRBD1
CDR3nt: TGTGCCAGTAGTACACGACAGGGGACTCTCTCTGGAAACACCATATATTTT
CDR3aa: CASSTRQGTLSGNTIYF

len: 13
abundance: .
j_gene: TRBJ2-5
v_gene: TRBV19
d_gene: TRBD2
CDR3nt: TGTGCCAGCAGACTAGCGGAGCAAGAGACCCAGTACTTC
CDR3aa: CASRLAEQETQYF

len: 16
abundance: .
j_gene: TRBJ2-1
v_gene: TRBV5-1
d_gene: TRBD2
CDR3nt: TGCGCCAGCAGCTCCTTAGCGGGGGGCTCCTACAATGAGCAGTTCTTC
CDR3aa: CASSSLAGGSYNEQFF

len: 15
abundance: .
j_gene: TRBJ1-3
v_gene: TRBV14
d_gene: .
CDR3nt: TGTGCCAGCAGCCACCGACGGAGCTCTGGAAACACCATATATTTT
CDR3aa: CASSHRRSSGNTIYF

len: 14
abundance: .
j_gene: TRBJ2-2
v_gene: TRBV6-5
d_gene: TRBD1
CDR3nt: TGTGCCAGCAGTTATTTTACAGGGGCCGGGGAGCTGTTTTTT
CDR3aa: CASSYFTGAGELFF

len: 17
abundance: .
j_gene: TRBJ1-1
v_gene: TRBV4-3
d_gene: .
CDR3nt: TGCGCCAGCAGCCGATTCCCCCCAGGGTCGGATAACACTGAAGCTTTCTTT
CDR3aa: CASSRFPPGSDNTEAFF

len: 11
abundance: .
j_gene: TRBJ1-2
v_gene: TRBV7-9
d_gene: .
CDR3nt: TGTGCCAGCGGCAGGGAGACTGGCTACACCTTC
CDR3aa: CASGRETGYTF

len: 15
abundance: .
j_gene: TRBJ2-7
v_gene: TRBV27
d_gene: TRBD1
CDR3nt: TGTGCCAGCAGTCTTATGGGGACAGGGGTATACGAGCAGTACTTC
CDR3aa: CASSLMGTGVYEQYF

len: 16
abundance: .
j_gene: TRBJ2-1
v_gene: TRBV5-1
d_gene: TRBD2
CDR3nt: TGCGCCAGCAGCTCCCTCCCTTCGGGGGGTTACAATGAGCAGTTCTTC
CDR3aa: CASSSLPSGGYNEQFF

len: 14
abundance: .
j_gene: TRBJ2-5
v_gene: TRBV6-5
d_gene: TRBD2
CDR3nt: TGTGCCACCGGAATCCCTAGCGGGACCGAGACCCAGTACTTC
CDR3aa: CATGIPSGTETQYF